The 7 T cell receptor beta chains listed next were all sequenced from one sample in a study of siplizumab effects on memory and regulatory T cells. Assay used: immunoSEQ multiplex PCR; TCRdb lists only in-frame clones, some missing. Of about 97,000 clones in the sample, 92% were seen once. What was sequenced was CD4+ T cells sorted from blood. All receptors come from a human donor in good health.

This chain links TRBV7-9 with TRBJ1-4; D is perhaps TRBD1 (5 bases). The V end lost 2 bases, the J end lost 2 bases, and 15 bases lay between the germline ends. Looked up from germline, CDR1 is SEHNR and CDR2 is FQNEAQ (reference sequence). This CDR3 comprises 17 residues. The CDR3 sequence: CASSLNRGGMTNEKLFF. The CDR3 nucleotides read TGTGCCAGCAGCTTAAATCGGGGCGGCATGACTAATGAAAAACTGTTTTTT.

As DNA, the CDR3 is TGCGCCAGCAGAAGACAGGCGAGCACAGATACGCAGTATTTT. Protein sequence: CASRRQASTDTQYF. This chain links TRBV5-1 with TRBJ2-3; D might be TRBD1 (6 bases). Germline-derived CDR1 and CDR2 are SGHRS and YFSETQ. The CDR3 consists of 14 residues. The V end lost 5 bases, the J end lost 0 bases, and 10 bases lay between the germline ends.

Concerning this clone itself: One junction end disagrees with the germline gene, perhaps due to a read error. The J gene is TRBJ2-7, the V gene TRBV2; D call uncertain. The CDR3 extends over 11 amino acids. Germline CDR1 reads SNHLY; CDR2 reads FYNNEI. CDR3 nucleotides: TGTGCCAGCGGGCAGCCCTACGAGCTGTACTTC. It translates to CASGQPYELYF.

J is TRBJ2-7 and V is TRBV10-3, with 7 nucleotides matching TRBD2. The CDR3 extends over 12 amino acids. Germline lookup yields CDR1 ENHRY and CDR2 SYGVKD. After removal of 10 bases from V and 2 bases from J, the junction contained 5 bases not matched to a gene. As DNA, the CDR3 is TGTGCCAGCCGGGACTATCCCTACGAGCAGTACTTC. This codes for CASRDYPYEQYF.

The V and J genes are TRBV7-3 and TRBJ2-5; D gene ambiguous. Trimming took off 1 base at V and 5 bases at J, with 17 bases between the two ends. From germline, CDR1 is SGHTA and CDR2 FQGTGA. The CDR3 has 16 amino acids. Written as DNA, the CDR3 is TGTGCCAGCAGCTTAATGGGTGTGGGCCGAGGCGAGACCCAGTACTTC. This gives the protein CASSLMGVGRGETQYF.

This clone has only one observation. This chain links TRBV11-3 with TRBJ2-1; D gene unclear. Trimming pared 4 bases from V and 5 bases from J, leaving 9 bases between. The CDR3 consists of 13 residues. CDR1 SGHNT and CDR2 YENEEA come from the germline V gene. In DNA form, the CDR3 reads TGTGCCAGCAGCTCTACCCGGGACAATGAGCAGTTCTTC. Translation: CASSSTRDNEQFF.

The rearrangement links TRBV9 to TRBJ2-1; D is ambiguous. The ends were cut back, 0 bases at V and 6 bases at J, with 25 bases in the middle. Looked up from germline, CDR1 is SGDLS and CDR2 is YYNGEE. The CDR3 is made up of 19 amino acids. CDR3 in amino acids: CASSVVVRISIKECNEQFF. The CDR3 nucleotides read TGTGCCAGCAGCGTAGTCGTGAGGATCTCGATAAAGGAGTGCAATGAGCAGTTCTTC.